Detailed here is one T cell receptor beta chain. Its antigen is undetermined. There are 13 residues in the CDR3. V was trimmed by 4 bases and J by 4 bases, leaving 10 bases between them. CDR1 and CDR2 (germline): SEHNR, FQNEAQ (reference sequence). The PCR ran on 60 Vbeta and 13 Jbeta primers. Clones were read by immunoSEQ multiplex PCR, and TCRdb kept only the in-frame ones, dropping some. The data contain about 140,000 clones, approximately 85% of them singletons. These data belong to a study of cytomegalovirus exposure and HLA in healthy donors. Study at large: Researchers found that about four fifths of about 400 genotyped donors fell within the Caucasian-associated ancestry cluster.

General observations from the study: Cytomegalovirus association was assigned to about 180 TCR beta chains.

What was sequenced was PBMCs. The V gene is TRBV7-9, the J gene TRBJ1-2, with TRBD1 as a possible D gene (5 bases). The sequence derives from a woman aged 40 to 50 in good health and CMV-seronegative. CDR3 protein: CASSYGASYGYTF. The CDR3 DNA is TGTGCCAGCAGCTATGGGGCATCCTATGGCTACACCTTC. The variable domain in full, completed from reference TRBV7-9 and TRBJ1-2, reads DTGVSQNPRHKITKRGQNVTFRCDPISEHNRLYWYRQTLGQGPEFLTYFQNEAQLEKSRLLSDRFSAERPKGSFSTLEIQRTEQGDSAMYLCASSYGASYGYTFGSGTRLTVV.